This paragraph covers one T cell receptor beta chain sequence. Its matching antigen is unknown. This record belongs to a study of brain T cells in children with intractable seizures. Study outcomes and limitations: Pre-surgery blood may have been undersampled, hiding some clones.

The CDR3 extends over 13 amino acids. Trimming left V 2 bases short and J 3 bases short, with 11 bases between. Germline assignment: CDR1 GTSNPN and CDR2 SVGIG (reference sequence). Before surgery, patients took at least one anti-epileptic drug. This table comes from immunoSEQ multiplex PCR, and its TCRdb copy is limited to in-frame clones, with some not included. The sample contains 80,000 or so clones, 85% to 95% of which appear only once. This rearrangement joins TRBV30 to TRBJ2-7; D might be TRBD2 (6 bases). The source of this sequence is a boy in the first two years of life with tuberous sclerosis and intractable seizures. Sequences were derived from peripheral blood, sampled at surgery. In DNA form, the CDR3 reads TGTGCCTGGAGTCGGACTACCCTCTACGAGCAGTACTTC. This codes for CAWSRTTLYEQYF.